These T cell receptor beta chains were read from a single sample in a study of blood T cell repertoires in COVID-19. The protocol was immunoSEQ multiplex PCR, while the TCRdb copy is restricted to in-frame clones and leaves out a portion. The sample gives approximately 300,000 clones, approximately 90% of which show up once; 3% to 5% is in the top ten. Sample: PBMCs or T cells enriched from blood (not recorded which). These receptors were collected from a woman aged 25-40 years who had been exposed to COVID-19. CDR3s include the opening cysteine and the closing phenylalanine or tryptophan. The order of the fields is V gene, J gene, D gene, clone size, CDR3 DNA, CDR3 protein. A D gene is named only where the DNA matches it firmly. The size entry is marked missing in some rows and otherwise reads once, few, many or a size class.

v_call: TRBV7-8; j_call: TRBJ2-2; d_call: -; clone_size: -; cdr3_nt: TGTGCCAGCAGCTTAGACCAATACGGTTGGGGCGGGGGCGCGAACACCGGGGAGCTGTTTTTT; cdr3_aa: CASSLDQYGWGGGANTGELFF
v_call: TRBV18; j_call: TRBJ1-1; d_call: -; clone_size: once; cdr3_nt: TGTGCCAGCTCACTAAAAGAGGGTCGAGAAGCTTTCTTT; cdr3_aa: CASSLKEGREAFF
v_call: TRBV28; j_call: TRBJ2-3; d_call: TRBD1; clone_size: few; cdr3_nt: TGTGCCAGCAGAGGACAGGGTACAGATACGCAGTATTTT; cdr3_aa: CASRGQGTDTQYF
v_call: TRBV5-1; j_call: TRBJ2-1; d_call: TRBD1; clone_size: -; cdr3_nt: TGCGCCAGCAGCTTGTGGGGACAGGGAGACAATGAGCAGTTCTTC; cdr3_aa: CASSLWGQGDNEQFF
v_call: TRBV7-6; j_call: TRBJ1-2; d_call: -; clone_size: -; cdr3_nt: TGTGCCAGCAGCACCTCGACAGATTCCAACTATGGCTACACCTTC; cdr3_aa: CASSTSTDSNYGYTF
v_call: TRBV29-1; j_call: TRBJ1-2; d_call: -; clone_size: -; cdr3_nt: TGCAGCGTTACGGGGATTCGGTATGGCTACACCTTC; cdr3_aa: CSVTGIRYGYTF
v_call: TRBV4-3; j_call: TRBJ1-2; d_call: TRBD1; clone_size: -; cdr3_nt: TGCGCCAGCAGCCAAGATACAGGGGTGGGGTATGGCTACACCTTC; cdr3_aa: CASSQDTGVGYGYTF
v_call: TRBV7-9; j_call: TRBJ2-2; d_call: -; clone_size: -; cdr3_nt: TGTGCCAGCAGCGCTAGAGATGGTTTATTATTGGGGGAGCTGTTTTTT; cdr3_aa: CASSARDGLLLGELFF
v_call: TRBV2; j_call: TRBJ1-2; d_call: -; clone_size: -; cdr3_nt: TGTGCCAGCAGTGATCCAGGCTCCTATGGCTACACCTTC; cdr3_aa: CASSDPGSYGYTF
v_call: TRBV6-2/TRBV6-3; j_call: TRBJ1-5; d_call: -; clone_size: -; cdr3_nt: TGTGCCAGCAGTCCGGAGGGCAGGGACAATCAGCCCCAGCATTTT; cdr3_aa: CASSPEGRDNQPQHF